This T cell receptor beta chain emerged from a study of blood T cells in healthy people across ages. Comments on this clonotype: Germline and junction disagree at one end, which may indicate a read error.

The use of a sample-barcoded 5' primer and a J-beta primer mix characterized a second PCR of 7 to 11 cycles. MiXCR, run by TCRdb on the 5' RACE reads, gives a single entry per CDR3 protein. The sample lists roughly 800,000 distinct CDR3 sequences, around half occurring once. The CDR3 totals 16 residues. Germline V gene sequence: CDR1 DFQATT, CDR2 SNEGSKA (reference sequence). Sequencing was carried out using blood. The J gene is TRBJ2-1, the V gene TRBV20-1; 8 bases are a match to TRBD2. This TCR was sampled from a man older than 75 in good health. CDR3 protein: CSARVRLAQSCNEQFF. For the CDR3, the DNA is TGCAGTGCTAGGGTCCGACTAGCGCAGTCCTGCAATGAGCAGTTCTTC.